The entry that follows covers one T cell receptor beta chain sequence. In germline, CDR1 is MNHEY, CDR2 SVGAGI. V shed 5 bases, J shed 4 bases, and the junction held 13 bases outside the gene matches. The CDR3 is 16 residues long. These data belong to a study of human T cells and chemical hapten exposure. As for time point: pre-sensitization, week 0. Treatment noted: therapeutic diphenylcyclopropenone sensitization with weekly scalp DPC. TCRdb itself ran the RACE reads through MiXCR, one entry per CDR3 protein. The table includes some 98,000 distinct CDR3 sequences, more than 10% detected once. The receptor was isolated from a woman aged 60 to 75 with alopecia areata. Some clones in this sample may be carry-over from other donors' samples. The sample in question was whole blood, obtained in connection with sensitization to the hapten diphenylcyclopropenone (DPC). The rearrangement uses TRBV6-5 and TRBJ1-2, with 7 bases identical to TRBD1. The CDR3 sequence is CASSATFRGTIYGYTF. In nucleotides, the CDR3 is TGTGCCAGCAGTGCAACCTTCAGGGGGACCATCTATGGCTACACCTTC.